This passage covers 2 T cell receptor beta chains from one sample sequenced in a study of T cell changes during pregnancy in multiple sclerosis. Assay: immunoSEQ multiplex PCR; the TCRdb copy retains only in-frame clones and omits some. Of over 40,000 clones detected, about 87% appear once; the ten largest clones hold roughly 4.9%. The specimen comprised peripheral blood, sampled in the first trimester of pregnancy. Receptors originate from a female donor in good health, enrolled as a control in a pregnancy study.

This clone was detected a few times. Other DNA sequences in the sample encode the same CDR3. V usage is TRBV7-2 and J usage is TRBJ1-5, with 9 bases matching TRBD1. Germline loops: CDR1 SGHTA, CDR2 FQGNSA. V was pared by 5 bases and J by 4 bases, with 3 bases of the junction left unmatched. This CDR3 region has 14 residues. The CDR3 coding sequence is TGTGCCAGCAGCCCGACAGGGGGGAATCAGCCCCAGCATTTT. Amino acid sequence: CASSPTGGNQPQHF.

The CDR3 spells CAIRYRGGSGELFF. CDR3 DNA sequence: TGTGCCATCAGATACAGGGGAGGTAGCGGGGAGCTGTTTTTT. The chain couples TRBV10-3 to TRBJ2-2; perhaps TRBD1 as D (7 bases). Germline CDR1 ENHRY, CDR2 SYGVKD. Deletions cut 6 bases from V and 7 bases from J, with 15 bases between. The CDR3 consists of 14 residues.